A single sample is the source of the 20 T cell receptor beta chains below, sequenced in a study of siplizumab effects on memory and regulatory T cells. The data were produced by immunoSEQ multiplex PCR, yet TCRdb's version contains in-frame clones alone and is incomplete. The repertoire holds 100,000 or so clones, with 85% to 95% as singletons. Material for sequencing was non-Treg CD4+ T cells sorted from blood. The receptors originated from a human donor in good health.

CDR3 sequence reads: CAWSLGTLGGYTF. CDR3 coding DNA: TGTGCCTGGAGCCTGGGGACCCTGGGAGGCTACACCTTC. V is TRBV30 and J is TRBJ1-2; weak D call: TRBD1 (5 bases). Trimming removed 3 bases from V and 8 bases from J, with 16 bases in between. The CDR3 has 13 amino acids. The germline V gene encodes CDR1 GTSNPN and CDR2 SVGIG (reference sequence).

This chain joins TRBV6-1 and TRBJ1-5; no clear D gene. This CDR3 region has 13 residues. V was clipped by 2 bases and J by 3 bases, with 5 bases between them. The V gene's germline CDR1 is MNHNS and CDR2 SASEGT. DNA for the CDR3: TGTGCCAGCAGTGAAACGTTCAATCAGCCCCAGCATTTT. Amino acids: CASSETFNQPQHF.

CDR3 nucleotides: TGTGCCAGCAGCTTGTACAGGGCGGACTATGGCTACACCTTC. Its translation is CASSLYRADYGYTF. This chain uses TRBV5-6 with TRBJ1-2, with D perhaps TRBD1 (6 bases). V lost 1 base, J lost 3 bases, and 10 bases lay in between. Germline V CDR1 and CDR2: SGHDT, YYEEEE. The CDR3 runs to 14 residues. The variable domain in full, completed from reference TRBV5-6 and TRBJ1-2, reads DAGVTQSPTHLIKTRGQQVTLRCSPKSGHDTVSWYQQALGQGPQFIFQYYEEEERQRGNFPDRFSGHQFPNYSSELNVNALLLGDSALYLCASSLYRADYGYTFGSGTRLTVV.

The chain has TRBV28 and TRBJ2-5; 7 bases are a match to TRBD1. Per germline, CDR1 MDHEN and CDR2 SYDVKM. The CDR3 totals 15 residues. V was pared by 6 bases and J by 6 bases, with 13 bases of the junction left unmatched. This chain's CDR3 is CASRETGTVGKTQYF. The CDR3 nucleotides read TGTGCCAGCAGAGAGACAGGGACAGTTGGGAAGACCCAGTACTTC. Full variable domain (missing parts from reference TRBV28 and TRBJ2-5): DVKVTQSSRYLVKRTGEKVFLECVQDMDHENMFWYRQDPGLGLRLIYFSYDVKMKEKGDIPEGYSVSREKKERFSLILESASTNQTSMYLCASRETGTVGKTQYFGPGTRLLVL.

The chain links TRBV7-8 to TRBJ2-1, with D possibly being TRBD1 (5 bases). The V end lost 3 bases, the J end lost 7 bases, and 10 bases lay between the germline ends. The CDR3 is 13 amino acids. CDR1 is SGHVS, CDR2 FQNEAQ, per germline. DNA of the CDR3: TGTGCCAGCAGCTTCCTTCAGGGAAATGAGCAGTTCTTC. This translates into CASSFLQGNEQFF.

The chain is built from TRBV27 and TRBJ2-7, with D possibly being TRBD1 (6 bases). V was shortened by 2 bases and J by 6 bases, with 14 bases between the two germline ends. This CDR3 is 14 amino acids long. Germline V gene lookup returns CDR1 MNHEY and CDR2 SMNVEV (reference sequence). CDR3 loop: CASSLGAGASEQYF. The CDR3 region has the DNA TGTGCCAGCAGTTTAGGGGCAGGGGCGTCCGAGCAGTACTTC.

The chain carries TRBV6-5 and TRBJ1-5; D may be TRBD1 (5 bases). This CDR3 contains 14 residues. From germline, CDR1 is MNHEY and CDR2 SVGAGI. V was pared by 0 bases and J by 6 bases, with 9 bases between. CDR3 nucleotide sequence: TGTGCCAGCAGTTACTCCAGGGAAGCTCAGCCCCAGCATTTT. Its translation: CASSYSREAQPQHF.

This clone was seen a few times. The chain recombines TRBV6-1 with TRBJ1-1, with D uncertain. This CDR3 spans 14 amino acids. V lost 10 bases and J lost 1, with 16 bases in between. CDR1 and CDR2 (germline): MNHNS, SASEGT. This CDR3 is CAIREWTANTEAFF. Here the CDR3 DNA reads TGTGCCATCAGAGAATGGACCGCGAACACTGAAGCTTTCTTT.

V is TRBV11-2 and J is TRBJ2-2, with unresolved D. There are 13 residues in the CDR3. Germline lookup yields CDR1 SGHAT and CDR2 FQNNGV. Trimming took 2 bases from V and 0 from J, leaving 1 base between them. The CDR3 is CASSLTNTGELFF. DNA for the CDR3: TGTGCCAGCAGCTTAACGAACACCGGGGAGCTGTTTTTT.

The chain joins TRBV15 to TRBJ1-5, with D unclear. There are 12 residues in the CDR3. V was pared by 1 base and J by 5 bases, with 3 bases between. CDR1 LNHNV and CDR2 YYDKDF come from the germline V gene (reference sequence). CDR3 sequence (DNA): TGTGCCACCAGCAGAGCCGATCAGCCCCAGCATTTT. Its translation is CATSRADQPQHF.

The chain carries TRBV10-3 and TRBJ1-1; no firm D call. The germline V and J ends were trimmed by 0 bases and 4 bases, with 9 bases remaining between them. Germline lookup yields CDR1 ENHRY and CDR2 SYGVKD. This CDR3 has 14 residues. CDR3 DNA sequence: TGTGCCATCAGTGAGTCGAGGCGTGGCACTGAAGCTTTCTTT. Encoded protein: CAISESRRGTEAFF.

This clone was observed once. The CDR3 coding sequence is TGTGCCAGTAGTCAAGGCAGGAGCTTGGGCTACACCTTC. Protein product: CASSQGRSLGYTF. This chain joins TRBV19 and TRBJ1-2; no definite D call. Deletions cut 5 bases from V and 8 bases from J, with 15 bases between. Germline V gives CDR1 LNHDA, CDR2 SQIVND (reference sequence). This CDR3 is 13 amino acids long.

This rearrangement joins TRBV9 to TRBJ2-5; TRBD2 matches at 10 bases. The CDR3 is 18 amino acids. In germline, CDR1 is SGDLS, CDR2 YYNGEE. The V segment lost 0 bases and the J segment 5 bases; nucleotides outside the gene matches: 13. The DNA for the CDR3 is TGTGCCAGCAGCGTAGCCCCGTCAGCGGGAGGGCCTTGGGAGACCCAGTACTTC. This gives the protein CASSVAPSAGGPWETQYF.

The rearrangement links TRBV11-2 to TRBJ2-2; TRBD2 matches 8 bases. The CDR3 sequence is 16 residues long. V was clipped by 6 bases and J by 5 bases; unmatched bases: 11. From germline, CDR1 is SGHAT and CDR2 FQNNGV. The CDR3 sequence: CASRPLAGGRTGELFF. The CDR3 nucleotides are TGTGCCAGCAGACCCCTGGCGGGAGGAAGGACCGGGGAGCTGTTTTTT.

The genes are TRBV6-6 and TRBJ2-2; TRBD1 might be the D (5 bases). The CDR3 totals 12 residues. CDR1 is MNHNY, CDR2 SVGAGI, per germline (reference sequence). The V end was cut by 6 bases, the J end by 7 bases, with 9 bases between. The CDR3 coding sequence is TGTGCCAGCAGACGCAGGGTCGGGGAGCTGTTTTTT. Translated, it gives CASRRRVGELFF.

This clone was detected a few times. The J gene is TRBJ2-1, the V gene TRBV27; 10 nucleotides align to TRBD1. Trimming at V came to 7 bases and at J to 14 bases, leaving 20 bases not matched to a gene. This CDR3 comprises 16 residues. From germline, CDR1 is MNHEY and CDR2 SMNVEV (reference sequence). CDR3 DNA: TGTGCCAGCATCCTAACTCCGGGACAGGGGACTACTCGGGAGTTCTTC. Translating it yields CASILTPGQGTTREFF.

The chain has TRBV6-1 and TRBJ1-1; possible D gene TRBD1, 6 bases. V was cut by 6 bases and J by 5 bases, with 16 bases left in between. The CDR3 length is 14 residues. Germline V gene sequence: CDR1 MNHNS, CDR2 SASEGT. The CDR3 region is CASSVQQGGTEAFF. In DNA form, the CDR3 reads TGTGCCAGCAGCGTTCAACAGGGAGGGACTGAAGCTTTCTTT.

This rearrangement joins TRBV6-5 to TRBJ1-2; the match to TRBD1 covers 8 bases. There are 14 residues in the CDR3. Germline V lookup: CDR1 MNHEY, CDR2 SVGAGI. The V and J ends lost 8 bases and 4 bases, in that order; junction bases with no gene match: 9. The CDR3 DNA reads TGTGCCAGCCGGACAGGGAGGGGGATCTATGGCTACACCTTC. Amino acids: CASRTGRGIYGYTF.

This CDR3 reads CASSPGLAGPEQYF. CDR3 nucleotide sequence: TGTGCCAGCAGCCCCGGACTAGCGGGGCCCGAGCAGTACTTC. The genes are TRBV6-6 and TRBJ2-7; 12 bases are a match to TRBD2. The CDR3 has 14 amino acids. The germline V gene encodes CDR1 MNHNY and CDR2 SVGAGI (reference sequence). Losses at the gene ends were 6 bases for V and 6 bases for J; bases not matched to a gene: 6.

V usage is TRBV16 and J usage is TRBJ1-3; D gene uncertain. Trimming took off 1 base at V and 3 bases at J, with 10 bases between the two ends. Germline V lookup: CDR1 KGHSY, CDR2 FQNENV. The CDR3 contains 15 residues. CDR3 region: CASSQFVTIGNTIYF. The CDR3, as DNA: TGTGCCAGCAGCCAATTCGTAACGATTGGAAACACCATATATTTT.